Presented here are 20 T cell receptor beta chains from one specimen sequenced in a study of control samples from healthy donors and cancer patients. Assay: immunoSEQ multiplex PCR; the TCRdb copy retains only in-frame clones and omits some. The sample has approximately 70,000 clones; around 87% are singletons. The sequenced material came from PBMCs. The origin of the receptors is a woman aged 45-60 years with head and neck cancer.

The rearrangement joins TRBV6-5 to TRBJ2-5; 8 bases line up with TRBD2. Germline CDR1 reads MNHEY; CDR2 reads SVGAGI. The CDR3 loop spans 13 amino acids. J gave up 8 bases and V 6 bases, and 8 bases lay outside the gene matches. CDR3 nucleotide sequence: TGTGCCAGCAGGCCAGCGGGGGCCCCAACCCAGTACTTC. It translates to CASRPAGAPTQYF.

This clone was observed a few times. The J gene is TRBJ1-1, the V gene TRBV20-1; 9 bases are shared with TRBD1. The J segment lost 7 bases and the V segment lost 3 bases, leaving 6 bases of the junction unmatched. Germline V gene sequence: CDR1 DFQATT, CDR2 SNEGSKA (reference sequence). The CDR3 contains 13 residues. The CDR3 DNA follows: TGCAGTGCTAGTGACAGGGGGTTGTTTGAAGCTTTCTTT. It yields the protein CSASDRGLFEAFF.

V usage is TRBV18 and J usage is TRBJ1-5; D ambiguous. Germline CDR1 KGHSH, CDR2 LQKENI. V lost 2 bases and J 3 bases, leaving 5 bases between the germline ends. This CDR3 contains 13 residues. This CDR3 is CASSPGVNQPQHF. The CDR3 region has the DNA TGTGCCAGCTCACCAGGGGTCAATCAGCCCCAGCATTTT.

The chain employs TRBV4-1 and TRBJ2-2; TRBD1 matches at 8 bases. V lost 6 bases, J lost 6 bases, and 9 bases stayed unmatched. The CDR3 is made up of 15 amino acids. Per the germline V gene, CDR1 is MGHRA and CDR2 is YSYEKL. CDR3 protein: CASRRQGTSAGELFF. The DNA of the CDR3 is TGCGCCAGCAGGAGACAGGGGACGAGCGCCGGGGAGCTGTTTTTT.

The chain couples TRBV7-2 to TRBJ1-3; D may be TRBD1 (6 bases). Germline V gives CDR1 SGHTA, CDR2 FQGNSA. The CDR3 runs 16 residues. V gave up 0 bases and J gave up 4 bases, with 13 bases separating them. The CDR3, as DNA: TGTGCCAGCAGCTTAGCCCGAACAGGGACCGGAAACACCATATATTTT. Translation gives CASSLARTGTGNTIYF.

This clone was detected only once. The rearrangement uses TRBV6-2 or TRBV6-3 and TRBJ2-7, with D maybe TRBD2 (6 bases). Trimming shortened V by 5 bases and J by 1 base, and 15 bases separated the two germline ends. Per germline, CDR1 MNHEY and CDR2 SVGEGT. The CDR3 loop spans 15 amino acids. The DNA for the CDR3 is TGTGCCAGCAGTAAGGGGACTGGTACTTCCTACGAGCAGTACTTC. As protein: CASSKGTGTSYEQYF.

Only one count was recorded for this clone. This sequence joins TRBV6-5 and TRBJ2-7; possibly TRBD1 for D (7 bases). The length of the CDR3 is 13 residues. The V end lost 8 bases, the J end lost 2 bases, and 13 bases lay between the germline ends. Germline loops: CDR1 MNHEY, CDR2 SVGAGI. The CDR3 DNA reads TGTGCCAGCGGGGGGACAGAGCCCTACGAGCAGTACTTC. Its protein product is CASGGTEPYEQYF.

A remark on this clone: This sample includes further DNA sequences coding for the same CDR3. This chain joins TRBV7-2 and TRBJ2-7, with a weak D call TRBD2 (6 bases). The CDR3 runs 12 residues. V was trimmed by 1 base and J by 6 bases, leaving 7 bases between them. Germline V gene lookup returns CDR1 SGHTA and CDR2 FQGNSA. CDR3 in amino acids: CASSLGLVEQYF. The CDR3, as DNA: TGTGCCAGCAGCTTAGGACTAGTCGAGCAGTACTTC.

This chain joins TRBV7-2 and TRBJ2-2, with TRBD2 matching 7 bases. The V segment lost 1 base and the J segment 4 bases; nucleotides outside the gene matches: 3. The germline V gene encodes CDR1 SGHTA and CDR2 FQGNSA. This CDR3 comprises 15 residues. The CDR3, as DNA: TGTGCCAGCAGCTTAGGGGGGGGACGCACCGGGGAGCTGTTTTTT. Its protein product is CASSLGGGRTGELFF.

This clone was recorded only once. The V and J genes are TRBV19 and TRBJ2-6; D is ambiguous. Looked up from germline, CDR1 is LNHDA and CDR2 is SQIVND (reference sequence). Trimming took off 2 bases at V and 1 base at J, with 3 bases between the two ends. This CDR3 is 14 amino acids long. For the CDR3, the DNA is TGTGCCAGTAGTATAATGTCTGGGGCCAACGTCCTGACTTTC. Translated: CASSIMSGANVLTF. Using reference TRBV19 and TRBJ2-6 for the parts outside the CDR3, the full variable domain is DGGITQSPKYLFRKEGQNVTLSCEQNLNHDAMYWYRQDPGQGLRLIYYSQIVNDFQKGDIAEGYSVSREKKESFPLTVTSAQKNPTAFYLCASSIMSGANVLTFGAGSRLTVL.

This clone has only one observation. The chain joins TRBV5-1 to TRBJ1-2; TRBD1 agrees at 7 bases. V lost 3 bases, J lost 7 bases, and 3 bases stayed unmatched. The CDR3 consists of 12 residues. Germline values: CDR1 SGHRS, CDR2 YFSETQ. The CDR3 sequence is CASSSDRTGYTF. The CDR3 coding sequence is TGCGCCAGCAGCTCGGACAGGACTGGCTACACCTTC.

This sequence joins TRBV6-5 and TRBJ2-5; possibly TRBD1 for D (5 bases). Germline lookup yields CDR1 MNHEY and CDR2 SVGAGI. This CDR3 has 13 amino acids. V was shortened by 2 bases and J by 5 bases, with 9 bases between the two germline ends. The CDR3 DNA sequence: TGTGCCAGCAGTTACAGGGGCCGGGAGACCCAGTACTTC. Amino acid sequence: CASSYRGRETQYF.

The gene calls are TRBV6-6 and TRBJ1-2; D unclear. The CDR3 has 16 residues. With 0 bases removed from V and 4 bases from J, the gap between germline ends came to 15 bases. Germline loops: CDR1 MNHNY, CDR2 SVGAGI (reference sequence). CDR3 sequence reads: CASSYSTAAPGYGYTF. As DNA, the CDR3 is TGTGCCAGCAGTTACTCGACGGCAGCCCCAGGCTATGGCTACACCTTC.

The rearrangement uses TRBV30 and TRBJ1-4, with D tentatively TRBD1 (6 bases). The length of the CDR3 is 15 residues. V shed 5 bases and J shed 7 bases, with 20 bases lying between them. Germline CDR1 GTSNPN, CDR2 SVGIG (reference sequence). CDR3 DNA: TGTGCCTGGGGGGGCGGAGCCCCCGAGCGTGAAAAACTGTTTTTT. It encodes CAWGGGAPEREKLFF.

The V gene is TRBV11-3, the J gene TRBJ2-1, with TRBD1 matching 9 bases. The CDR3 runs to 15 residues. J lost 9 bases, V lost 5 bases, and 11 bases had no gene match. Germline loops: CDR1 SGHNT, CDR2 YENEEA. DNA for the CDR3: TGTGCCAGCAGCCTCCGACAGGGGGGGAATACTGAGCAGTTCTTC. It specifies CASSLRQGGNTEQFF.

The chain has TRBV6-2 or TRBV6-3 and TRBJ1-6, with TRBD1 as a possible D gene (6 bases). Trimming removed 2 bases from V and 16 bases from J, with 9 bases in between. This CDR3 spans 11 amino acids. CDR1 is MNHEY and CDR2 is SVGEGT in the germline V gene. The CDR3 spells CASSYGGTLHF. The CDR3 DNA is TGTGCCAGCAGTTACGGGGGCACTCTCCACTTT.

V usage is TRBV5-1 and J usage is TRBJ1-3, with no clear D. The CDR3 is made up of 17 amino acids. V lost 3 bases to trimming and J lost 2 bases, with 18 bases between them. CDR1 is SGHRS and CDR2 is YFSETQ in the germline V gene. The CDR3 DNA sequence: TGCGCCAGCAGCTCGGACCCTCGGAGGAATACTGGAAACACCATATATTTT. Its translation is CASSSDPRRNTGNTIYF.

The chain couples TRBV4-3 to TRBJ2-7; 7 positions match TRBD2. CDR1 LGHNA and CDR2 YSLEER come from the germline V gene. Germline trimming cut 1 base from V and 2 bases from J; bases unmatched to any gene: 2. There are 14 residues in the CDR3. CDR3 nucleotide sequence: TGCGCCAGCAGCCAAGCGGGGGGAACCTACGAGCAGTACTTC. Translation: CASSQAGGTYEQYF.

J is TRBJ1-4 and V is TRBV7-9; D perhaps matches TRBD1 (5 bases). Germline V CDR1 and CDR2: SEHNR, FQNEAQ (reference sequence). CDR3 length: 15 residues. Trimming pared 5 bases from V and 5 bases from J, leaving 15 bases between. The CDR3 sequence: CASSPVRGNNEKLFF. The CDR3, as DNA: TGTGCCAGCAGCCCCGTCCGGGGGAACAATGAAAAACTGTTTTTT.

This clone showed up just once. V usage is TRBV28 and J usage is TRBJ2-3, with TRBD1 identical over 11 bases. The CDR3 is made up of 18 amino acids. Germline V CDR1 and CDR2: MDHEN, SYDVKM. The ends lost 4 bases at V and 1 base at J; junction bases unmatched: 10. CDR3 coding DNA: TGTGCCAGCAGTTCCGGGACAGGGGGGTTATACGGCACAGATACGCAGTATTTT. It translates to CASSSGTGGLYGTDTQYF.